This TCR beta chain was identified in a study of CD8+ T cells in alopecia areata. Study-level background: The drug, oral tofacitinib, was given to treated patients at 5 to 10 mg twice daily.

This clone has only a few counts. Its antigen is unknown. Following RNA extraction, reverse transcription yielded cDNA that acted as the sequencing template. Clones were read by immunoSEQ multiplex PCR, and TCRdb kept only the in-frame ones, dropping some. The sample holds about 160,000 clones, 45% to 60% seen once. Trimming took off 6 bases at V and 2 bases at J, with 14 bases between the two ends. In germline, CDR1 is MGHDK, CDR2 SYGVNS. This CDR3 region has 14 residues. Study findings and constraints: Lesional scalp, notably in alopecia totalis/universalis, had clonality above that of normal scalp.

This sequence was found in a human donor with alopecia areata. The source material was CD4+ T cells sorted from blood. The rearrangement joins TRBV25-1 to TRBJ2-7, with D possibly matching TRBD1 (5 bases). CDR3 sequence reads: CASRAPGFTYEQYF. In DNA, the CDR3 is TGTGCCAGCAGGGCTCCAGGGTTTACCTACGAGCAGTACTTC.